These 5 T cell receptor beta chains share one sample of origin, sequenced in a study of CD8 T cells in Susac syndrome. RNA amounts of roughly 0.5 to 1 ug underwent reverse transcription with random hexamers. Each CDR3 protein is one row after TCRdb ran MiXCR on the immunoSEQ multiplex PCR reads. The table shows more than 95,000 distinct CDR3 sequences, with over 85% occurring only once. Sequencing was done on a sample of CD4+ T cells from PBMCs. The receptors derive from a human donor in good health.

The rearrangement joins TRBV20-1 to TRBJ2-7, with D maybe TRBD2 (6 bases). Per germline, CDR1 DFQATT and CDR2 SNEGSKA (reference sequence). The CDR3 length is 14 residues. V lost 0 bases to trimming and J lost 2 bases, with 11 bases between them. The CDR3: CSARDAGITYEQYF. The DNA of the CDR3 is TGCAGTGCTAGAGATGCGGGAATCACCTACGAGCAGTACTTC.

The chain recombines TRBV6-2 or TRBV6-3 with TRBJ2-1; the D gene is possibly TRBD2 (6 bases). The germline CDR1 and CDR2 sequences are MNHEY and SVGEGT. CDR3 length: 15 amino acids. V gave up 6 bases and J gave up 2 bases, with 14 bases separating them. The CDR3 DNA follows: TGTGCCAGCAGGCCGGGACTCATGACCTACAATGAGCAGTTCTTC. Translation: CASRPGLMTYNEQFF.

V is TRBV6-4 and J is TRBJ1-1; D not resolved. The germline V gene encodes CDR1 MRHNA and CDR2 SNTAGT. Trimming shortened V by 6 bases and J by 3 bases, and 14 bases separated the two germline ends. CDR3 length: 14 residues. The CDR3: CASRKTYAHTEAFF. The CDR3 DNA follows: TGTGCCAGCAGAAAGACGTATGCGCACACTGAAGCTTTCTTT.

This chain connects TRBV5-1 to TRBJ2-7; D might be TRBD1 (5 bases). CDR1 and CDR2 (germline): SGHRS, YFSETQ. Trimming removed 1 base at V and 11 bases at J, with 10 bases between. This CDR3 has 11 residues. As DNA, the CDR3 is TGCGCCAGCAGCTTGCTGGACAACGAGTACTTC. Its protein product is CASSLLDNEYF.

The chain couples TRBV7-9 to TRBJ2-1; tentative D call: TRBD1 (5 bases). This CDR3 contains 16 residues. V lost 8 bases, J lost 0 bases, and 17 bases lay in between. Looked up from germline, CDR1 is SEHNR and CDR2 is FQNEAQ (reference sequence). The CDR3 loop reads CASPTQAAGSYNEQFF. CDR3 nucleotide sequence: TGTGCCAGCCCAACACAGGCTGCTGGCTCCTACAATGAGCAGTTCTTC.